These 11 T cell receptor beta chains share one sample of origin, sequenced in a study of blood T cell repertoires in COVID-19. Assay: immunoSEQ multiplex PCR; the TCRdb copy retains only in-frame clones and omits some. Of tens of thousands of clones in the sample, roughly 91% were seen once. Sequencing used peripheral blood. Source of these receptors: a middle-aged man with active COVID-19.

This clone came up once. The V call is TRBV5-6, the J call TRBJ1-3; perhaps TRBD1 as D (6 bases). Between the trimmed V and J ends, which lost 1 base and 5 bases, there was a span of 10 bases. CDR1 is SGHDT, CDR2 YYEEEE, per germline. The CDR3 loop spans 14 amino acids. CDR3 coding DNA: TGTGCCAGCAGCTTGCTTCAGGGGCGAAACACCATATATTTT. Translation gives CASSLLQGRNTIYF.

The V gene is TRBV27, the J gene TRBJ2-1; 15 bases line up with TRBD2. J lost 0 bases, V lost 5 bases, and 5 bases had no gene match. CDR1 MNHEY and CDR2 SMNVEV come from the germline V gene (reference sequence). The CDR3 is made up of 18 amino acids. In DNA form, the CDR3 reads TGTGCCAGCAGTCCGGGACTAGCGGGGGGCCGCTCCTACAATGAGCAGTTCTTC. Translated: CASSPGLAGGRSYNEQFF.

The gene calls are TRBV29-1 and TRBJ2-3; TRBD1 aligns across 7 bases. The CDR3 runs 17 residues. Germline V gene data show CDR1 as SQVTM and CDR2 as ANQGSEA. V lost 1 base and J lost 0; bases outside the gene matches: 10. CDR3 loop: CSVEADRAKVSTDTQYF. CDR3 DNA: TGCAGCGTTGAAGCCGACAGGGCAAAGGTTAGCACAGATACGCAGTATTTT.

The CDR3 DNA reads as TGTGCCAGCAGTTCATCAGGGGTGGATGGCTACACCTTC. Protein sequence: CASSSSGVDGYTF. The chain combines TRBV12-3 or TRBV12-4 with TRBJ1-2, with TRBD1 as a possible D gene (6 bases). Trimming pared 4 bases from V and 6 bases from J, leaving 12 bases between. CDR3 length equals 13 residues.

This clone was recorded a few times. The V and J genes are TRBV19 and TRBJ1-2, with TRBD1 identical over 7 bases. J lost 5 bases, V lost 4 bases, and 7 bases had no gene match. Germline V gives CDR1 LNHDA, CDR2 SQIVND (reference sequence). This CDR3 region has 14 residues. CDR3 loop: CASSTTGAGYGYTF. The CDR3 nucleotides read TGTGCCAGTAGTACCACAGGGGCTGGGTATGGCTACACCTTC.

The genes are TRBV28 and TRBJ1-2; D is perhaps TRBD1 (6 bases). The CDR3 is 13 residues long. The V and J ends lost 6 bases and 4 bases respectively, with 12 bases between them. Germline V gene data show CDR1 as MDHEN and CDR2 as SYDVKM. The CDR3 here is CASRTGGRYGYTF. CDR3 DNA: TGTGCCAGCAGGACGGGGGGGCGCTATGGCTACACCTTC.

J is TRBJ2-7 and V is TRBV7-3; TRBD2 aligns across 7 bases. The germline V gene encodes CDR1 SGHTA and CDR2 FQGTGA. CDR3 length: 13 residues. V was clipped by 5 bases and J by 12 bases; unmatched bases: 13. The CDR3, as DNA: TGTGCCAGCAGCCGGGAGGCGGGGGAAGTGAGGTACTTC. This sequence encodes CASSREAGEVRYF.

The rearrangement links TRBV5-1 to TRBJ2-5; 11 nucleotides agree with TRBD2. Trimming at V came to 3 bases and at J to 5 bases, leaving 9 bases not matched to a gene. The V gene's germline CDR1 is SGHRS and CDR2 YFSETQ. This CDR3 has 16 amino acids. CDR3 nucleotide sequence: TGCGCCAGCAGCTCCAGCGTAGCGGGAGGGGGGGAGACCCAGTACTTC. This codes for CASSSSVAGGGETQYF.

The chain employs TRBV7-3 and TRBJ1-1; 9 nucleotides line up with TRBD1. The V gene end was trimmed by 5 bases and the J gene end by 8 bases; junction bases not matched to a gene: 12. The CDR3 contains 15 residues. Germline V gene data show CDR1 as SGHTA and CDR2 as FQGTGA. The CDR3 DNA sequence: TGTGCCAGCAGCCCGAGGCCGGGACAGGGACAGGAAGCTTTCTTT. Encoded protein: CASSPRPGQGQEAFF.

The V call is TRBV6-5, the J call TRBJ1-6, with D perhaps TRBD1 (5 bases). The germline V gene has CDR1 MNHEY and CDR2 SVGAGI. V lost 6 bases and J lost 10, with 13 bases in between. The CDR3 loop spans 13 amino acids. The CDR3 nucleotides read TGTGCCAGCAGCGCGGGACGCCAATCACCCCTCCACTTT. The encoded protein is CASSAGRQSPLHF.

The chain employs TRBV29-1 and TRBJ1-5; D possibly corresponds to TRBD1 (6 bases). The CDR3 is made up of 13 amino acids. The V gene lost 5 bases and the J gene lost 0 bases, with 8 bases spanning the gap. The V gene's germline CDR1 is SQVTM and CDR2 ANQGSEA. CDR3 nucleotides: TGCAGCGTTCGGACAGATAGCAATCAGCCCCAGCATTTT. This codes for CSVRTDSNQPQHF.